This T cell receptor (beta chain) was recorded in a study of blood T cells in healthy people across ages. A second 7 to 11 cycle PCR used barcoded and J-beta primers. There were at least 3 million CDR3-containing paired-end reads obtained from each sample. MiXCR, run by TCRdb on the 5' RACE reads, gives a single entry per CDR3 protein. The profile shows roughly 790,000 distinct CDR3 sequences, around 46% of them singletons. Findings of the study overall: Investigators treated diversity estimates from one million T cells as underestimates. Expanded clonotype shifts may have been confounded, as the donors had an unknown CMV status. In older individuals, TCR beta diversity per million T cells was lower, falling roughly linearly with age.

The CDR3 sequence is 16 residues long. Germline loops: CDR1 SGHRS, CDR2 YFSETQ. Notes on this clonotype: Its antigen is unidentified. Germline and junction disagree at one end, which may indicate a read error.

The genes are TRBV5-1 and TRBJ2-5, with 13 bases aligning to TRBD2. The sequence came from a woman aged 55-69 years in good health. Sequencing was done on a sample of blood. In nucleotides, the CDR3 is TGCGCCGGCAGCGAAGGACTAGCGGGAGTCTTGGAGACCCAGTACTTC. Its translation is CAGSEGLAGVLETQYF.